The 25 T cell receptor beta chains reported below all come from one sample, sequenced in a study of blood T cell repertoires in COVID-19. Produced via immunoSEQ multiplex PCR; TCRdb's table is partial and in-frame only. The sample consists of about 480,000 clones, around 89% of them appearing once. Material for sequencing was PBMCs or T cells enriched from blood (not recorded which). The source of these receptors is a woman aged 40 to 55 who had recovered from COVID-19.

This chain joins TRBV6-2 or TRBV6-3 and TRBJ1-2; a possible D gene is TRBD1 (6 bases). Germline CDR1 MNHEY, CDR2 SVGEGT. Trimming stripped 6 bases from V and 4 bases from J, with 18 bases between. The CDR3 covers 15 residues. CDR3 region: CASSLRGDRGYGYTF. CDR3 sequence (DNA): TGTGCCAGCAGCCTCAGGGGCGACCGGGGCTATGGCTACACCTTC.

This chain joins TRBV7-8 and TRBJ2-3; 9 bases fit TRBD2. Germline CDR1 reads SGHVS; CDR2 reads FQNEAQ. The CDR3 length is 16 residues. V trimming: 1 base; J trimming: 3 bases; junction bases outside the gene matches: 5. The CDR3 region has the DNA TGTGCCAGCAGCTTAGGCCCTAGCGGGGTAACAGATACGCAGTATTTT. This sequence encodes CASSLGPSGVTDTQYF.

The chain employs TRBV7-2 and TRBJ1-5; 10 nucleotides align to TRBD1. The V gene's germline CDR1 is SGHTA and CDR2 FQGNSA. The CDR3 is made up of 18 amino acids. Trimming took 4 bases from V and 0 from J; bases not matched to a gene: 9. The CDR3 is CASSYGTGEAYSNQPQHF. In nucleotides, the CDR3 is TGTGCCAGCAGCTATGGGACAGGGGAGGCATATAGCAATCAGCCCCAGCATTTT. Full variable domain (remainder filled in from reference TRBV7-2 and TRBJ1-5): GAGVSQSPSNKVTEKGKDVELRCDPISGHTALYWYRQSLGQGLEFLIYFQGNSAPDKSGLPSDRFSAERTGGSVSTLTIQRTQQEDSAVYLCASSYGTGEAYSNQPQHFGDGTRLSIL.

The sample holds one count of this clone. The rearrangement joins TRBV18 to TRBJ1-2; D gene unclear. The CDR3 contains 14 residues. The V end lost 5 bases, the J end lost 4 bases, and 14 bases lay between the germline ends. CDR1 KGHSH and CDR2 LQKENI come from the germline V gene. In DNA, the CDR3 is TGTGCCAGCTCAAGCGCTCGGGGAACCTATGGCTACACCTTC. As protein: CASSSARGTYGYTF.

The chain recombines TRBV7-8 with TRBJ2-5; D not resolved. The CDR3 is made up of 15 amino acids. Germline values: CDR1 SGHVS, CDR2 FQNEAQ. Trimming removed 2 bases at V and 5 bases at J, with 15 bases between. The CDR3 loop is CASSLSPQSGETQYF. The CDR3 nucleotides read TGTGCCAGCAGCTTATCCCCCCAATCCGGGGAGACCCAGTACTTC.

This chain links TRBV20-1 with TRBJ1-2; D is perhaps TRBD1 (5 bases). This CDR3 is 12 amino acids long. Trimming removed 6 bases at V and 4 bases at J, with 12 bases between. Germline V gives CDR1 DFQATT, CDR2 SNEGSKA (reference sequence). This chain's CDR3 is CSASGGAYGYTF. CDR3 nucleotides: TGCAGTGCCAGTGGGGGAGCCTATGGCTACACCTTC.

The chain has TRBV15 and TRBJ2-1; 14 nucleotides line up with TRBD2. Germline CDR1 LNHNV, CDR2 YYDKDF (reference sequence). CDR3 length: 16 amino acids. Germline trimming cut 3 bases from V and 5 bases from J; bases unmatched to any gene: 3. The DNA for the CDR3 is TGTGCCACCAGCAGGGGACTAGCGGGAGACCACAATGAGCAGTTCTTC. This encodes CATSRGLAGDHNEQFF.

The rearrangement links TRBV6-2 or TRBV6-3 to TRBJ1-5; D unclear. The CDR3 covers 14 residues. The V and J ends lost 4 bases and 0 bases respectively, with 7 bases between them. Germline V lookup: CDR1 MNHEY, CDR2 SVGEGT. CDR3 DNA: TGTGCCAGCAGTTTCCCCTATAGCAATCAGCCCCAGCATTTT. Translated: CASSFPYSNQPQHF.

The CDR3 protein is CASSQGVKAGADTQYF. The CDR3 DNA is TGTGCCAGCAGCCAAGGCGTCAAAGCGGGAGCAGATACGCAGTATTTT. The genes are TRBV3-1 (or the pseudogene TRBV3-2) and TRBJ2-3; 8 bases agree with TRBD2. V trimming: 1 base; J trimming: 4 bases; junction bases outside the gene matches: 7. The CDR3 length is 16 residues. Germline V CDR1 and CDR2: LGHDT, YNNKEL (reference sequence).

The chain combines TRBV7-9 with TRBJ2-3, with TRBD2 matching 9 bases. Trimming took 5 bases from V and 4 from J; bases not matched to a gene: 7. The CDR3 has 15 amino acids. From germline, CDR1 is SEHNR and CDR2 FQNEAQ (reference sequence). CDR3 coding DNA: TGTGCCAGCAGCCCGGGGACTAGCTCGGCAGATACGCAGTATTTT. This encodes CASSPGTSSADTQYF. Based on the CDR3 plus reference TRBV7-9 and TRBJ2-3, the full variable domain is DTGVSQNPRHKITKRGQNVTFRCDPISEHNRLYWYRQTLGQGPEFLTYFQNEAQLEKSRLLSDRFSAERPKGSFSTLEIQRTEQGDSAMYLCASSPGTSSADTQYFGPGTRLTVL.

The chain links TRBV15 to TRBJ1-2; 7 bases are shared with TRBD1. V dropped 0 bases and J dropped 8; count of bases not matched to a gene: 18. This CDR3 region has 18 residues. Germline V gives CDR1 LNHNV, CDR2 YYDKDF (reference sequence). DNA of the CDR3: TGTGCCACCAGCAGAGAAGGGTTGCGGCAGGGGGTAATTAGGGGCTACACCTTC. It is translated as CATSREGLRQGVIRGYTF.

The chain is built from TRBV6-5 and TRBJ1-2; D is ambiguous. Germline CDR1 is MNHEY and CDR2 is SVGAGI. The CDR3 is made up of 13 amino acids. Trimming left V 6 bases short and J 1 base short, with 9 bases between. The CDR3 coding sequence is TGTGCCAGCAGCGATTATAGTAACTATGGCTACACCTTC. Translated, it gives CASSDYSNYGYTF.

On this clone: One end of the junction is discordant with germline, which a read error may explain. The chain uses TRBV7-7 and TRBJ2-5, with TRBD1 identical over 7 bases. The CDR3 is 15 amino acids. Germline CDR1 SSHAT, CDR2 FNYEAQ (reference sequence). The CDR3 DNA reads TGTGCTAGCAGCTTAACCCGGGACAGACAAGAGACCCAGTACTTC. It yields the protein CASSLTRDRQETQYF.

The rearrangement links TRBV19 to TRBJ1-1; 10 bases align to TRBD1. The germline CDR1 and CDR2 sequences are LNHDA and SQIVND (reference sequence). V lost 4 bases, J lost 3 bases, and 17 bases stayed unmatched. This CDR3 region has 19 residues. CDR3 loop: CASSSGTGVLEAPYTEAFF. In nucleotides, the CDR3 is TGTGCCAGTAGTAGTGGGACAGGGGTTCTAGAGGCGCCCTACACTGAAGCTTTCTTT.

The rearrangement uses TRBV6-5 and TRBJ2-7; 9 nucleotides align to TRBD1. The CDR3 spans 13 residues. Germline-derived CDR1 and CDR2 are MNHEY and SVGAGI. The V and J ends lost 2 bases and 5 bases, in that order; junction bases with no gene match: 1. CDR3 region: CASSYGTGNEQYF. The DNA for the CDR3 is TGTGCCAGCAGTTACGGGACAGGGAACGAGCAGTACTTC.

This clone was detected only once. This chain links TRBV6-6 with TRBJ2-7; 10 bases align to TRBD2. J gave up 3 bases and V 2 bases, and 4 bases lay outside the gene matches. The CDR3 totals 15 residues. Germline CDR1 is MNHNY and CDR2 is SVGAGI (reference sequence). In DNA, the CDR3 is TGTGCCAGCAGTTACAATAGCGGGGGGAACTACGAGCAGTACTTC. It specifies CASSYNSGGNYEQYF.

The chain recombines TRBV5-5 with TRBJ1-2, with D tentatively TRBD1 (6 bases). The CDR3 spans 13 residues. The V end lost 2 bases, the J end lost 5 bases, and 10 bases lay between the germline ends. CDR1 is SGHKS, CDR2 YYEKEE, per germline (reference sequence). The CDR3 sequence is CASSFNREYGYTF. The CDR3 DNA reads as TGTGCCAGCAGCTTTAACAGGGAGTATGGCTACACCTTC.

CDR3 sequence reads: CASSLYRRAGNTIYF. The CDR3 DNA reads TGTGCCAGCAGCTTATACAGACGAGCTGGAAACACCATATATTTT. The chain has TRBV11-3 and TRBJ1-3; no clear D. Trimming removed 2 bases at V and 2 bases at J, with 10 bases between. This CDR3 comprises 15 residues. Germline loops: CDR1 SGHNT, CDR2 YENEEA.

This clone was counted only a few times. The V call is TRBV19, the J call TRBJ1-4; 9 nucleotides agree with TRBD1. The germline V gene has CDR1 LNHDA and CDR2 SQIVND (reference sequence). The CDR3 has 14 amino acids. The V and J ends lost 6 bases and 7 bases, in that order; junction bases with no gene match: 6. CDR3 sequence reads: CASSSTGGGEKLFF. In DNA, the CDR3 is TGTGCCAGTAGCTCGACAGGGGGTGGTGAAAAACTGTTTTTT. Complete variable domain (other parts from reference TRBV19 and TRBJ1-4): DGGITQSPKYLFRKEGQNVTLSCEQNLNHDAMYWYRQDPGQGLRLIYYSQIVNDFQKGDIAEGYSVSREKKESFPLTVTSAQKNPTAFYLCASSSTGGGEKLFFGSGTQLSVL.

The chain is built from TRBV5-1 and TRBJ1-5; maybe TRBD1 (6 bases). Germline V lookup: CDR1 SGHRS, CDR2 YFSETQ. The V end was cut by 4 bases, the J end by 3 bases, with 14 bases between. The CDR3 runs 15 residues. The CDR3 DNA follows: TGCGCCAGCAGCCAAGAGGACAGTTCCAATCAGCCCCAGCATTTT. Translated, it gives CASSQEDSSNQPQHF.

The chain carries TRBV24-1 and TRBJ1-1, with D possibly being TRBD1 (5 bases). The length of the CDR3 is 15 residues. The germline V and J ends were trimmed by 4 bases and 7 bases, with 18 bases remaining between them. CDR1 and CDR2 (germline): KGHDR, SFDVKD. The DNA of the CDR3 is TGTGCCACCAGTGACCTGAGGGCGGGACGCAGTGAAGCTTTCTTT. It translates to CATSDLRAGRSEAFF.

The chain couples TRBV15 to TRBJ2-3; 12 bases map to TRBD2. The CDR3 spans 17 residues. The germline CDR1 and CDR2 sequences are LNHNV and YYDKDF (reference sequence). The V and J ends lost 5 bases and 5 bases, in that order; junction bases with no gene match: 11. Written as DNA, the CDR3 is TGTGCCACCAGCCCTTCGGCTAGCGGGAGGGCCGTAGATACGCAGTATTTT. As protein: CATSPSASGRAVDTQYF.

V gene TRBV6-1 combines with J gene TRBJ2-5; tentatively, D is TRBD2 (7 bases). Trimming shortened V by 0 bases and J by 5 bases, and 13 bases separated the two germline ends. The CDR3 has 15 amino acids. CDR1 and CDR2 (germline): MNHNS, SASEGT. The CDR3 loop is CASSEAGAGAETQYF. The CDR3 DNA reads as TGTGCCAGCAGTGAAGCGGGGGCGGGAGCGGAGACCCAGTACTTC.

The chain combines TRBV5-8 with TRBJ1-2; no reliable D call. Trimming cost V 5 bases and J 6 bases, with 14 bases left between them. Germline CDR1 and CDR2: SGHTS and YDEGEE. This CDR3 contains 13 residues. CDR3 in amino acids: CASRQVSGNGYTF. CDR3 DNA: TGTGCCAGCAGGCAAGTCTCAGGCAATGGCTACACCTTC.

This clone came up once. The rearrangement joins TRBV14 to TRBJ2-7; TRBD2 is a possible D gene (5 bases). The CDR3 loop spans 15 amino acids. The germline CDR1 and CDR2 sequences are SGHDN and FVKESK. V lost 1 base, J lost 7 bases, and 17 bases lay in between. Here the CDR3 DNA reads TGTGCCAGCAGCCAAGTGATTGGAGGCAGTCGGGAGCAGTACTTC. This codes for CASSQVIGGSREQYF. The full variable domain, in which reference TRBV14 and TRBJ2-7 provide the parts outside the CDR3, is EAGVTQFPSHSVIEKGQTVTLRCDPISGHDNLYWYRRVMGKEIKFLLHFVKESKQDESGMPNNRFLAERTGGTYSTLKVQPAELEDSGVYFCASSQVIGGSREQYFGPGTRLTVT.